This TCR beta chain was recorded in a study of T cell changes during pregnancy in multiple sclerosis. TCRdb's copy holds only in-frame clones and misses some; the assay was immunoSEQ multiplex PCR. The profile covers tens of thousands of clones, with around nine tenths appearing a single time and about an eighth taken by the ten largest. V was pared by 2 bases and J by 14 bases, with 11 bases of the junction left unmatched. The CDR3 contains 15 residues. The V gene's germline CDR1 is MNHNS and CDR2 SASEGT. The table lists this clone with a count of one. This clonotype was obtained from a female donor in good health, enrolled as a control in a pregnancy study. The source material was CD8+ T cells from peripheral blood mononuclear cells, sampled in the first trimester of pregnancy. The chain carries TRBV6-1 and TRBJ2-1; 11 bases line up with TRBD2. In DNA, the CDR3 is TGTGCCAGCAGTGAACGAACTAGCGGGAGTTGGGGGGAGTTCTTC. Its protein is CASSERTSGSWGEFF.